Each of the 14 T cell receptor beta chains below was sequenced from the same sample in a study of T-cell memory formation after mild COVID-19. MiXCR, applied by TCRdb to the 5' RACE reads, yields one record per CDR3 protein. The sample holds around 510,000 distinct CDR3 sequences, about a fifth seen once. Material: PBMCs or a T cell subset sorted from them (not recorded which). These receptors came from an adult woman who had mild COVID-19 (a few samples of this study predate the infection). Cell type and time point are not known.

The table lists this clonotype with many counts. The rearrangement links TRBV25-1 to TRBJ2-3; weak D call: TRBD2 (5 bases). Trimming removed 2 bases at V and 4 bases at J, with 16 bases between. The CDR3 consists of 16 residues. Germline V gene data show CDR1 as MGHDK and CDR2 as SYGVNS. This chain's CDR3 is CASSERRGKVPDTQYF. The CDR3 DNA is TGTGCCAGCAGTGAACGACGGGGTAAGGTGCCAGATACGCAGTATTTT. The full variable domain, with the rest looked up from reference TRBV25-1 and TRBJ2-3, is EADIYQTPRYLVIGTGKKITLECSQTMGHDKMYWYQQDPGMELHLIHYSYGVNSTEKGDLSSESTVSRIRTEHFPLTLESARPSHTSQYLCASSERRGKVPDTQYFGPGTRLTVL.

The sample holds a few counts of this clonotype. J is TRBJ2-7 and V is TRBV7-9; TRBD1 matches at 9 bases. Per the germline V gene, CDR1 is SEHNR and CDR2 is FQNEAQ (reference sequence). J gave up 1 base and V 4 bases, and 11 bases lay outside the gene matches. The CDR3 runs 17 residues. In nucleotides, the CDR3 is TGTGCCAGCAGCTCCCACTCCGGGACAGGGAGGTCCTACGAGCAGTACTTC. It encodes CASSSHSGTGRSYEQYF.

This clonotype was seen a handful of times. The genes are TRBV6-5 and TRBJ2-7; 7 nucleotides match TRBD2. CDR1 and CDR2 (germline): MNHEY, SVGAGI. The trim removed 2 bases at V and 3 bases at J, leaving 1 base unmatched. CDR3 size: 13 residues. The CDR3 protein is CASSYPGGYEQYF. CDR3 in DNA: TGTGCCAGCAGTTACCCGGGGGGCTACGAGCAGTACTTC.

The CDR3 DNA follows: TGCAGCGTCGTGCCGGACCACCCACTCTTGTACAATGAGCAGTTCTTC. It yields the protein CSVVPDHPLLYNEQFF. This chain joins TRBV29-1 and TRBJ2-1; D is uncertain. This CDR3 is built from 16 residues. Per germline, CDR1 SQVTM and CDR2 ANQGSEA. Between the trimmed V and J ends, which lost 6 bases and 4 bases, there was a span of 22 bases.

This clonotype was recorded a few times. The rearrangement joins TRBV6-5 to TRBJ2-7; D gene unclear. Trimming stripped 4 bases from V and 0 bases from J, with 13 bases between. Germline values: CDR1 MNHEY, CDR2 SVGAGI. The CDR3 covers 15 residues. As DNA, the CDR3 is TGTGCCAGCAGTTCTTCCTTTCCGAGCTCCTACGAGCAGTACTTC. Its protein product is CASSSSFPSSYEQYF.

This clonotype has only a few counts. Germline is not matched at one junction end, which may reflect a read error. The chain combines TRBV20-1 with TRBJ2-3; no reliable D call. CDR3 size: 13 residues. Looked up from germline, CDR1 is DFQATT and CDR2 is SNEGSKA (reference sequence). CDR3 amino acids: CTAGLNLVDTQYF. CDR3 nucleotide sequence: TGCACTGCTGGTCTAAACTTGGTAGATACGCAGTATTTT.

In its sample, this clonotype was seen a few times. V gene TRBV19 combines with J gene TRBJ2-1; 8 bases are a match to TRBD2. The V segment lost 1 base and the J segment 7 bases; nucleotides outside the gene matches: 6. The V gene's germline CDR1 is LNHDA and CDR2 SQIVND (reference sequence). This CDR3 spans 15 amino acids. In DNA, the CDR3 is TGTGCCAGTAGTATAGGCCGGGGGGGTGGTAATGAGCAGTTCTTC. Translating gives CASSIGRGGGNEQFF. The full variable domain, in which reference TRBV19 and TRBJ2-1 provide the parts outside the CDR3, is DGGITQSPKYLFRKEGQNVTLSCEQNLNHDAMYWYRQDPGQGLRLIYYSQIVNDFQKGDIAEGYSVSREKKESFPLTVTSAQKNPTAFYLCASSIGRGGGNEQFFGPGTRLTVL.

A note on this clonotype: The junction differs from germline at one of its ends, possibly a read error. Here the CDR3 reads CASSPRGTGVWSNEKLFF. In DNA, the CDR3 is TGTGCCAGCAGTCCTCGTGGGACAGGTGTTTGGTCTAACGAAAAACTGTTTTTT. V and J are TRBV25-1 and TRBJ1-4, with TRBD1 matching 8 bases. The CDR3 is made up of 18 amino acids. The germline V gene encodes CDR1 MGHDK and CDR2 SYGVNS.

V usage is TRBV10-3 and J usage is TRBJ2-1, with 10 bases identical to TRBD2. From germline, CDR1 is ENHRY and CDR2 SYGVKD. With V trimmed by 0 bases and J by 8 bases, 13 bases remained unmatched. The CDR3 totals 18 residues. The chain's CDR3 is CAISESGGLAGGRDEQFF. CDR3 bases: TGTGCCATCAGTGAGTCGGGGGGCTTAGCGGGAGGACGGGATGAGCAGTTCTTC.

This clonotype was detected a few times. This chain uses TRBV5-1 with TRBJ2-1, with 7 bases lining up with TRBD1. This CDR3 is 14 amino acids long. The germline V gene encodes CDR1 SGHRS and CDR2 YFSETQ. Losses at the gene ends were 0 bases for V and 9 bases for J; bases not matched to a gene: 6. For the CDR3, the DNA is TGCGCCAGCAGCTTGGCCGACAGGGCGGCTGAGCAGTTCTTC. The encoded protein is CASSLADRAAEQFF.

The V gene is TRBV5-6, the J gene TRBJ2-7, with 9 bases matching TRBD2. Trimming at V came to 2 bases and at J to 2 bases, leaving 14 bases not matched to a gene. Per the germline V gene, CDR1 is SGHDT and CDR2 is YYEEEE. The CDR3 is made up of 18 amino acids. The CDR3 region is CASSFGRRVAGAPYEQYF. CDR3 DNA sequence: TGTGCCAGCAGCTTCGGACGGAGAGTAGCGGGAGCACCCTACGAGCAGTACTTC.

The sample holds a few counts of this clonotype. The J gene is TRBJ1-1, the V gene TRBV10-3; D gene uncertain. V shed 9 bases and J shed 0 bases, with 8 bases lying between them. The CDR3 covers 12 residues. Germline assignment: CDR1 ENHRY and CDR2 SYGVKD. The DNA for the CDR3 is TGTGCCATATCACAAATGAACACTGAAGCTTTCTTT. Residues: CAISQMNTEAFF.

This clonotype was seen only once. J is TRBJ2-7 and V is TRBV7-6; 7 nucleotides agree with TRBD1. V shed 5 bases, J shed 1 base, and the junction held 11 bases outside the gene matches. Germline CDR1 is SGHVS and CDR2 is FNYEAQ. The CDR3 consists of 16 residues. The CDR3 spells CASSHGPGQNSYEQYF. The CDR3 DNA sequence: TGTGCCAGCAGCCACGGACCGGGACAGAATTCCTACGAGCAGTACTTC.

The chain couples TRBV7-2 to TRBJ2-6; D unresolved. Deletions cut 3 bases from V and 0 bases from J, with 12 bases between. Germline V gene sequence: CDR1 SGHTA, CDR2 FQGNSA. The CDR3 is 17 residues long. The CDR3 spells CASSLASVASGANVLTF. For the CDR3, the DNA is TGTGCCAGCAGCTTGGCCTCGGTTGCCTCTGGGGCCAACGTCCTGACTTTC.